This TCR beta chain was recovered during a study of response to subunit inactivated influenza vaccine (dated 2018 in TCRdb). General notes on the study: To follow how T cells responded to a trivalent subunit inactivated influenza vaccine, the researchers relied on deep quantitative profiling of the T cell receptor repertoire.

On this clonotype: Its target antigen remains unknown. This may arise from a read error, as a much more abundant clone is one base away.

Broad study findings and their caveats: It was suggested by the authors that each seasonal influenza vaccination may recruit only a limited number of new T cells.

Library prep was done by RT-PCR. TCRdb lists the instrument as Illumina HiSeq 2500. The public sequencing data were trimmed at Q25 with fastp and processed into clonotypes with MiXCR by TCRdb, which kept only in-frame beta chains. Identical CDR3 proteins give one entry, which carries the most common genes and DNA. The sample includes approximately 500,000 distinct CDR3 sequences, with over 10% observed a single time. The leading ten clones occupy approximately 14% of the sample. Taken with the paper, the label for time point translates to: approximately 40 days after influenza vaccine administration. From the cysteine through the phenylalanine, the CDR3 covers 12 amino acids. Only CDR3 DNA is held: 36 bases, read in frame from base 1. The germline V gene sets CDR1 to MNHEY and CDR2 to SVGEGT. The V end loses 2 bases and the J end loses 2 bases, and a stretch of 4 bases separates them.

This chain is built from TRBV6-2 or TRBV6-3 and TRBJ2-7; the D gene lacks a confident call. The TCR sequence derives from a man aged 45-60 years who received an inactivated influenza vaccine. Donor details come from another sample of the same person, matched by shared clones. The sample consisted of PBMCs from blood, taken more than 35 days after vaccination. The DNA is TGTGCCAGCAGTTACAGGACCTACGAGCAGTACTTC. It specifies CASSYRTYEQYF.